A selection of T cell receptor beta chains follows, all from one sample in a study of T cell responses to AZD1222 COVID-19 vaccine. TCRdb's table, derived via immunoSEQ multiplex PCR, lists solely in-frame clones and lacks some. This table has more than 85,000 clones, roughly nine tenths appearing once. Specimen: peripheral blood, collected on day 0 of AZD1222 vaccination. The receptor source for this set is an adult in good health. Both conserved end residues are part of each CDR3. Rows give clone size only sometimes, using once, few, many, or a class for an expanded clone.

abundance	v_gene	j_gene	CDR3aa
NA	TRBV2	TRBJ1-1	CASNLGQITEAFF
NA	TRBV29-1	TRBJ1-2	CSVDNIGYGYTF
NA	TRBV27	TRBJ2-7	CASSWGTGPYEQYF
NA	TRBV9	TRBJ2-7	CASRRWWGPPLYEQYF
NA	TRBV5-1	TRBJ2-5	CASSGDRGPPQETQYF
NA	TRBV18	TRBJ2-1	CASSPNRDIEQFF
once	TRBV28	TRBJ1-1	CASRRQGLNTEAFF
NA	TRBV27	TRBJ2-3	CASTPGLDVLDTQYF
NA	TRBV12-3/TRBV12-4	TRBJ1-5	CASSLSQNQPQHF
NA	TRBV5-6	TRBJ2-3	CASSLALKSTDTQYF
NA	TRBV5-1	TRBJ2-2	CASSWGQNTGELFF
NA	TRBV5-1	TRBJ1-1	CASSFAGGSKNTEAFF
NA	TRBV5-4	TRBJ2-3	CASLGGPSTDTQYF
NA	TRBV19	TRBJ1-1	CASSIAWGRGMNTEAFF
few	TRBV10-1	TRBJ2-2	CASSASRTGELFF
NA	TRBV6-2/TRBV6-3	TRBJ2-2	CASSRLPGLAGGNGELFF
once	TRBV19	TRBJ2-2	CASSSRQGAGTGELFF
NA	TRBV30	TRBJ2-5	CAWMSYETQYF
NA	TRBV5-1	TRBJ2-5	CASSLQGPETQYF
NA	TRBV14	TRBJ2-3	CASSVTSGSTDTQYF
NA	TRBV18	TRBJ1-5	CASSPGEAQPQHF
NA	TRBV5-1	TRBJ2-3	CASSLEGAGSMQYF